The T cell receptor (beta chain) under discussion was sequenced for a study of T cell responses to AZD1222 COVID-19 vaccine. The study, taken as a whole, reports: The sample set comprised mostly white British donors with more females, and clonal diversity was possibly underestimated.

Comment on this clone: Antigen: not known.

Sequenced by immunoSEQ multiplex PCR; TCRdb stores in-frame clones only, minus some. The sample has about 86,000 clones, approximately 88% seen once; the top ten hold 9% to 14%. This receptor was taken from an adult who received the AZD1222 COVID-19 vaccine. The sample here was peripheral blood, taken 28 days after the second AZD1222 dose.

The CDR3 DNA is TGTGCCAGCAGCACGCCGGGACAGGGGGCAATCTCAGGGGCCAACGTCCTGACTTTC. This translates into CASSTPGQGAISGANVLTF. The V call is TRBV28, the J call TRBJ2-6; TRBD1 aligns across 12 bases. Looked up from germline, CDR1 is MDHEN and CDR2 is SYDVKM. V lost 6 bases and J lost 4; bases outside the gene matches: 13. This CDR3 contains 19 residues.